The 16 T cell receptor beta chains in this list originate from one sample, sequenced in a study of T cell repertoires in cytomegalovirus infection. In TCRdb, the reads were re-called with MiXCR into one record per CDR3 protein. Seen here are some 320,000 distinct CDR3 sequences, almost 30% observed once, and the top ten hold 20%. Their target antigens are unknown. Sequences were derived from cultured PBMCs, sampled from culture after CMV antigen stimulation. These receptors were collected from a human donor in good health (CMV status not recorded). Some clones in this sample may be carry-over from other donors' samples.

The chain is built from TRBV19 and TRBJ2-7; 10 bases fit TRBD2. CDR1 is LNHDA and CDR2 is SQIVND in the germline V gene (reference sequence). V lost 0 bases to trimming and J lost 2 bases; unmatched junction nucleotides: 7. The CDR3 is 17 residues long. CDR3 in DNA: TGTGCCAGTAGTATAGATCTATGGACTAGCGGAACCTACGAGCAGTACTTC. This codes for CASSIDLWTSGTYEQYF.

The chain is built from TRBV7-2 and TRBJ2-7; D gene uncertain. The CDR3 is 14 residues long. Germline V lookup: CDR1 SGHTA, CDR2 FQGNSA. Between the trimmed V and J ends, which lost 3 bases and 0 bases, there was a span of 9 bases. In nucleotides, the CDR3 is TGTGCCAGCAGCTTTGGACGTAGCTCCTACGAGCAGTACTTC. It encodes CASSFGRSSYEQYF.

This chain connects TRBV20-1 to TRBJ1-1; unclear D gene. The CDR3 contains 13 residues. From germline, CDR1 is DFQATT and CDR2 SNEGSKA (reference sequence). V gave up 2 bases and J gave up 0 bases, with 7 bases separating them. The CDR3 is CSARLSVNTEAFF. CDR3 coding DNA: TGCAGTGCTAGATTGTCGGTGAACACTGAAGCTTTCTTT.

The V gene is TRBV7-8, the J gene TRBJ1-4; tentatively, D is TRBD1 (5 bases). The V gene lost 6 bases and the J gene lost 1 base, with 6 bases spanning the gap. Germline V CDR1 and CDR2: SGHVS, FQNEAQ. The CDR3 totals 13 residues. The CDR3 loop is CASRRGTNEKLFF. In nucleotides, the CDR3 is TGTGCCAGCAGGAGGGGAACTAATGAAAAACTGTTTTTT.

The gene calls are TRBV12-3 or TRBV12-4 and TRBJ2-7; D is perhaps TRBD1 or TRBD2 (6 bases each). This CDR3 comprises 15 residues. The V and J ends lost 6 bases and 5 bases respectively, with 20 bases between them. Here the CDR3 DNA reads TGTGCCAGCAGACCCGGGGGCTCTCTGGGGGACGAGCAGTACTTC. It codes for CASRPGGSLGDEQYF.

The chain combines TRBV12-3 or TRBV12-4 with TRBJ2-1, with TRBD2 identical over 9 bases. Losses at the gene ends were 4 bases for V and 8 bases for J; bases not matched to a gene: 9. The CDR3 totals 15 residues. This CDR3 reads CASSYSGRKKDEQFF. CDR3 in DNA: TGTGCCAGCAGTTACAGCGGGAGGAAGAAGGATGAGCAGTTCTTC.

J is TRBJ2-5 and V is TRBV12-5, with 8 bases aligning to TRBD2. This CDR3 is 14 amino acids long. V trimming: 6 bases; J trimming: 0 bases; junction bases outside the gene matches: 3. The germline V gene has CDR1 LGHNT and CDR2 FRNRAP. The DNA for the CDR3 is TGTGCTAGTGGCCTCGGGGGGGACCAAGAGACCCAGTACTTC. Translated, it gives CASGLGGDQETQYF.

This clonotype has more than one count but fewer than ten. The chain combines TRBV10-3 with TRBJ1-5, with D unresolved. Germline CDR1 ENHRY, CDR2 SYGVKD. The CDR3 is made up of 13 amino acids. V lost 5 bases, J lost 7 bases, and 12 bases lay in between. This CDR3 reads CAISPELLQPQHF. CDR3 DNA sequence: TGTGCCATCAGTCCCGAACTGTTGCAGCCCCAGCATTTT.

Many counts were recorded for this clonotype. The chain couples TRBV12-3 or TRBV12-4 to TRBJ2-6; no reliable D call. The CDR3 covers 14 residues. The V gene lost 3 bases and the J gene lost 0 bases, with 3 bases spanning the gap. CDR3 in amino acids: CASSFSSGANVLTF. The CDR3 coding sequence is TGTGCCAGCAGTTTCTCCTCTGGGGCCAACGTCCTGACTTTC.

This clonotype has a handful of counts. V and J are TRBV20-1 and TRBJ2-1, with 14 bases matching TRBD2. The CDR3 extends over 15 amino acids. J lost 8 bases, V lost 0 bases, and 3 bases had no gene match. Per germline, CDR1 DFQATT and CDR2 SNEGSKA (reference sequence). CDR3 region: CSARETSGGADEQFF. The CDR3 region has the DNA TGCAGTGCTAGAGAGACTAGCGGGGGGGCGGATGAGCAGTTCTTC.

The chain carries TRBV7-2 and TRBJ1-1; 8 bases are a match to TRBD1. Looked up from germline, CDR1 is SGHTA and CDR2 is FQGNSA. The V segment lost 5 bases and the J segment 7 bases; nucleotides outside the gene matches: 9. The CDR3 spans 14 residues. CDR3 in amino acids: CASSGRTGRYEAFF. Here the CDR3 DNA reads TGTGCCAGCAGCGGCAGGACAGGGAGGTATGAAGCTTTCTTT.

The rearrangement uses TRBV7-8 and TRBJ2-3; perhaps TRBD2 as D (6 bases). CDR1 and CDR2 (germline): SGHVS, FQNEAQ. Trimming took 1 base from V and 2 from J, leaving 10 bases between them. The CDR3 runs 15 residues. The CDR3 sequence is CASSLGAGFTDTQYF. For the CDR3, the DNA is TGTGCCAGCAGCTTAGGGGCGGGGTTCACAGATACGCAGTATTTT.

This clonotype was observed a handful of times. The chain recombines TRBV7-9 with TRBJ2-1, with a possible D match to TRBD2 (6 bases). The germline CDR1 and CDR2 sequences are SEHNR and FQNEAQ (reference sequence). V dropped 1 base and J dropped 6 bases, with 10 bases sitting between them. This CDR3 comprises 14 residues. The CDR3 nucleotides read TGTGCCAGCAGCTTAGTGTCCGGGAGCAATGAGCAGTTCTTC. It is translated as CASSLVSGSNEQFF.

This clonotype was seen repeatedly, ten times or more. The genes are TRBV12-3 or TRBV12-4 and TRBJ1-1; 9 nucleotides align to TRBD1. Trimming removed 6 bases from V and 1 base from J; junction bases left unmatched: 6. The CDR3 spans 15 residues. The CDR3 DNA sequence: TGTGCCAGCAGCTCGAGACAGGGGGGGAACACTGAAGCTTTCTTT. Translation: CASSSRQGGNTEAFF.

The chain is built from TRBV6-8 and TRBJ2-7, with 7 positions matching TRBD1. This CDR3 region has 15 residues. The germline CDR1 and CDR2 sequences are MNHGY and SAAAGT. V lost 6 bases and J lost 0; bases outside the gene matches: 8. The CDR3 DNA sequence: TGTGCCAGCAGCCCCAGGGACAGACTCTCCTACGAGCAGTACTTC. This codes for CASSPRDRLSYEQYF.

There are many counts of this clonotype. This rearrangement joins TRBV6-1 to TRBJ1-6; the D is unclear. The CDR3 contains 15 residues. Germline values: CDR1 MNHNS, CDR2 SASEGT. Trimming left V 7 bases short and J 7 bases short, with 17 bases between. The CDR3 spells CASTVAAQGNSPLHF. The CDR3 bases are TGTGCCAGCACTGTAGCCGCCCAAGGCAATTCACCCCTCCACTTT.